This T cell receptor (beta chain) emerged from a study of T cells in localized non-small cell lung cancer (dated by TCRdb to the early 2020s). For the wider study: The study examined T cell repertoires in 200 to 300 patients with early-stage NSCLC and compared tumors with uninvolved tumor-adjacent lungs. The cohort consisted of under 300 treatment-naive NSCLC patients whose localized lung tumors had been resected. The mean age of the NSCLC patients was about 70 years, with fewer than 150 men and 95 to 110 women. Broader findings and caveats from the paper: A median of roughly 60 of the top 100 tumor clones turned up in the paired uninvolved adjacent lung, and 25 to 35 of those clones also ranked among the top 100 of that same adjacent lung. Higher T cell density in blood was associated with longer overall survival, whereas higher clonality in adjacent lung was associated with shorter survival. Because multi-region tumor sequencing was not done, intratumor heterogeneity could not be ruled out. Because the study design was exploratory, TCR variables were selected using unadjusted p-values without false-discovery rate correction. The highest T cell clonality was observed in uninvolved tumor-adjacent lung, where clonality exceeded that of tumor, suggesting that antigenic responses were more focused in uninvolved tumor-adjacent lung.

At diagnosis, peripheral blood, uninvolved tumor-adjacent lung and tumor were collected and were preserved as a mix of fresh-frozen and FFPE material. Blood samples were analyzed as peripheral blood mononuclear cells for TCR repertoire profiling. The CDR3 holds 13 amino acids from the cysteine to the phenylalanine. The read is trimmed to its CDR3 DNA, 39 bases read in frame from base 1. V is trimmed back by 4 bases and J by 6 bases, and the junction contains 4 bases that no gene match accounts for. Reading the germline V gene (reference sequence) gives CDR1 SGHNT and CDR2 YYREEE. This clone occurred a few times. What this receptor recognizes is not known. No base-level quality is on record; no much larger clone is a single base apart. The immunoSEQ Assay was used to sequence TCR beta CDR3 regions from DNA. The original methods were these. To compute T cell density, TCR beta template counts were normalized to usable DNA, which was estimated by amplifying housekeeping genes. Richness was estimated using the preseqR package, with extrapolation to 400,000 templates for PBMC samples and to 120,000 templates for tissue samples. Clonality was defined as one minus Pielou's evenness. To identify tissue-enriched TCRs, differential abundance testing was run on productive amino-acid clonotypes with a minimum total count of 5 and an alpha of 0.1. The Jaccard Index and the Morisita Overlap Index were used to quantify repertoire overlap between compartments. TCR beta CDR3s were clustered by GLIPH together with public tetramer-defined viral CDR3s, and at least three viral sequences plus V-gene enrichment were required for viral motifs. TCRdb carries this immuneACCESS record with in-frame sequences only. Its versions omit some clonotypes, under half of them owing to an unresolved V gene in the studies checked, with the rest unexplained. V and J calls and clone size follow that table, whereas D and trimming were derived from the DNA. The sample table holds about 8,100 clones, of which roughly 92% were seen once. About 2.9% of the sample is taken by the ten largest.

This receptor chain uses TRBV5-4 and TRBJ2-3; 8 nucleotides in the junction match TRBD2. The clonotype originates from a woman aged 35 to 75 with stage I lung adenocarcinoma. This material consisted of peripheral blood, taken before any cancer treatment. The sequenced DNA is TGTGCCAGCAGCAAGCGGGAGTCGGATACGCAGTATTTT. This encodes CASSKRESDTQYF.